Listed here is a single T cell receptor (beta chain). Its antigen is still unknown. Libraries were prepared by immunoSEQ multiplex PCR; TCRdb keeps only in-frame clonotypes and omits some of them. This table holds 100,000 to 120,000 clones, 88% found once. The data stem from a study of T cell responses to AZD1222 COVID-19 vaccine. Study-level results: Donors skewed white British and female; clonal diversity was possibly underestimated. Among vaccine-associated CD4 TCRs, coverage spanned spike, with dominance at 160-218 and 743-854.

This sequence was found in an adult in good health. The material was peripheral blood, obtained on day 0 of AZD1222 vaccination.

The CDR3 coding sequence is TGTGCCAGCGGTGTAGCGGGAGCAGGCAACGAGCAGTACTTC. Protein: CASGVAGAGNEQYF. The chain recombines TRBV7-6 with TRBJ2-7, with TRBD2 matching 9 bases. This CDR3 has 14 amino acids. CDR1 and CDR2 (germline): SGHVS, FNYEAQ. V dropped 8 bases and J dropped 5; count of bases not matched to a gene: 10.